This T cell receptor (beta chain) is from a study of T cells in women clearing cervical HPV infection. The study, taken as a whole, reports: TRBV6-7 abundance was lower in cases than controls (around 0.11% versus 0.15%). CIN3+ cases had significantly higher TCR repertoire richness than controls, but evenness did not differ.

J lost 7 bases, V lost 0 bases, and 9 bases had no gene match. Germline values: CDR1 DFQATT, CDR2 SNEGSKA (reference sequence). The CDR3 spans 16 residues. Turning to this clone: Antigen: not known. The CDR3 extends 3 residues past the end of the read, so its final part is completed from the germline J gene.

Repertoires were generated with immunoSEQ multiplex PCR, while TCRdb's copy carries only in-frame clones and drops some. The listing records around 31,000 clones. The sample consisted of blood buffy coat. The V call is TRBV20-1, the J call TRBJ1-5; TRBD1 matches 10 bases. The sequence derives from a woman between 18 and 75 years old with a cervical HPV16 infection that either progressed to CIN3+ or cleared (not recorded which). CDR3 DNA, as far as it was read: TGCAGTGCTAGAGATGAAAGGACAGGGGGGTGGCAGCCC. Translating it yields CSARDERTGGWQP. The full CDR3 is CSARDERTGGWQPQHF.